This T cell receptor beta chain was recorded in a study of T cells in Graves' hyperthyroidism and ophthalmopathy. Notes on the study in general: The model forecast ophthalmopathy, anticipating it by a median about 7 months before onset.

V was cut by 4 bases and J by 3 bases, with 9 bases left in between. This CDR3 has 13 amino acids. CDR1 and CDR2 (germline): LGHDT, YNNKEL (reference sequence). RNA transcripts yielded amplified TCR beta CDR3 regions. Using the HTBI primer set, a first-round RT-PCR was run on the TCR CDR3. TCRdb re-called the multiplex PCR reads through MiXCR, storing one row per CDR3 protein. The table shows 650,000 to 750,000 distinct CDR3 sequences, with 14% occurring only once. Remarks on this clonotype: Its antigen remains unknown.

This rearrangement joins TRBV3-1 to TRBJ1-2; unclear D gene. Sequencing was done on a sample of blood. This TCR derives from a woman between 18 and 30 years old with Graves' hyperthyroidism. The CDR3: CASSRGGYYGYTF. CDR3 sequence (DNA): TGTGCCAGCAGCCGGGGAGGATACTATGGCTACACCTTC.